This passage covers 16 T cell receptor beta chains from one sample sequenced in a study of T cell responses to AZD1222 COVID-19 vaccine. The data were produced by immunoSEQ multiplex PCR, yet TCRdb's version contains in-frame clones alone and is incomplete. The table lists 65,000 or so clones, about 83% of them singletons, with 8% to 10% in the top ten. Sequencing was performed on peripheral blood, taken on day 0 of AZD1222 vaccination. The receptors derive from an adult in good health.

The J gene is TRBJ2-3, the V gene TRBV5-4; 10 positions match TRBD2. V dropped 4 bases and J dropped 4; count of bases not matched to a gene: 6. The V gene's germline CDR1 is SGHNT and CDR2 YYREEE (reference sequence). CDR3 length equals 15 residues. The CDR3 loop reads CASSQRGGVADTQYF. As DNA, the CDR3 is TGTGCCAGCAGCCAGCGGGGGGGCGTGGCAGATACGCAGTATTTT.

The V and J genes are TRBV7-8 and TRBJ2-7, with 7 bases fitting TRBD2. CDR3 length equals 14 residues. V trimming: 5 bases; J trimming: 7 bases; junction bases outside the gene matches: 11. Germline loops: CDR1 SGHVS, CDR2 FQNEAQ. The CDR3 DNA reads TGTGCCAGCAGCCTCCTCCAGCGGGGATGGGAGCAGTACTTC. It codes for CASSLLQRGWEQYF.

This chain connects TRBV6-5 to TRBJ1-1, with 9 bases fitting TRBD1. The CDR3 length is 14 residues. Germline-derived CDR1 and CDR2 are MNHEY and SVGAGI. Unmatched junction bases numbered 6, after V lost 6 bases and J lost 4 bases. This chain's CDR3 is CASRYRGQGTEAFF. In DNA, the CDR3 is TGTGCCAGCAGATACCGGGGACAGGGCACTGAAGCTTTCTTT.

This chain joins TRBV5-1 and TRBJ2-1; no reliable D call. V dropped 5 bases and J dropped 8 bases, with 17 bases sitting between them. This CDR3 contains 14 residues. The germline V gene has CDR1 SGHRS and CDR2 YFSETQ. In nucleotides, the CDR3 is TGCGCCAGCAGTGGCGGCATCATCTTCGATGAGCAGTTCTTC. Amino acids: CASSGGIIFDEQFF.

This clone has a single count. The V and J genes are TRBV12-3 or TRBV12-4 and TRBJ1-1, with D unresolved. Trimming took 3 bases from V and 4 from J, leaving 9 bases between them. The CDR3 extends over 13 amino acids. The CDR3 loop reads CASSFGSFTEAFF. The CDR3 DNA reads TGTGCCAGCAGTTTCGGCTCGTTCACTGAAGCTTTCTTT.

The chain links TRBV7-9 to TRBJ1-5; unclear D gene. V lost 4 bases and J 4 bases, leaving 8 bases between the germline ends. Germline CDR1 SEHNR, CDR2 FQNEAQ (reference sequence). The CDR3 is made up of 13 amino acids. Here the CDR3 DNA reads TGTGCCAGCAGCTACCCGGGTAATCAGCCCCAGCATTTT. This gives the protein CASSYPGNQPQHF.

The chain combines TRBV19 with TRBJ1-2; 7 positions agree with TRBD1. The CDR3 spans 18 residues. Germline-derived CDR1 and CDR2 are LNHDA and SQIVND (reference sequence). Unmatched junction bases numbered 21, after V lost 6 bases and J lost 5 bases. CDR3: CASSPQHTGGQYRYGYTF. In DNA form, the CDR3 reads TGTGCCAGTAGCCCGCAACACACCGGGGGACAGTATCGGTATGGCTACACCTTC. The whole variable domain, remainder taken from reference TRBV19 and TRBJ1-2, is DGGITQSPKYLFRKEGQNVTLSCEQNLNHDAMYWYRQDPGQGLRLIYYSQIVNDFQKGDIAEGYSVSREKKESFPLTVTSAQKNPTAFYLCASSPQHTGGQYRYGYTFGSGTRLTVV.

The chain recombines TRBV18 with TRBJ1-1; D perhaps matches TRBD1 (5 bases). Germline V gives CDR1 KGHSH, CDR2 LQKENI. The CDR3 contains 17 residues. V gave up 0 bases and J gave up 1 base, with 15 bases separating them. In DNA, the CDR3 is TGTGCCAGCTCACCACCGCGTCCGGGACGCTGGAACACTGAAGCTTTCTTT. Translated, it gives CASSPPRPGRWNTEAFF. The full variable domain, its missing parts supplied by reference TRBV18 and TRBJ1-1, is NAGVMQNPRHLVRRRGQEARLRCSPMKGHSHVYWYRQLPEEGLKFMVYLQKENIIDESGMPKERFSAEFPKEGPSILRIQQVVRGDSAAYFCASSPPRPGRWNTEAFFGQGTRLTVV.

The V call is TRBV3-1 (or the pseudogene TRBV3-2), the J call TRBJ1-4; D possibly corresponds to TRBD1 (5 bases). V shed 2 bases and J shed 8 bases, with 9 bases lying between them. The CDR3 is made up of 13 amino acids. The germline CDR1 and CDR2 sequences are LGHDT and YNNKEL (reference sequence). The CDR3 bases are TGTGCCAGCAGCCAATGGGGCAGCGAAAAACTGTTTTTT. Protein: CASSQWGSEKLFF.

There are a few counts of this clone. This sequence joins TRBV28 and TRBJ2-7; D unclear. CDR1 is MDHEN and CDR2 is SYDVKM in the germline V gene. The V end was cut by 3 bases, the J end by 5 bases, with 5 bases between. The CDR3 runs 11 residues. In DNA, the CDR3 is TGTGCCAGCAGTTTGGGCCACGAGCAGTACTTC. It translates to CASSLGHEQYF.

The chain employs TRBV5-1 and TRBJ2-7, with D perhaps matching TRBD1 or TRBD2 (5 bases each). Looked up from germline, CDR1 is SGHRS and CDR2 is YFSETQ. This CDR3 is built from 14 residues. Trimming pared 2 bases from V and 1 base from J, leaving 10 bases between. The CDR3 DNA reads TGCGCCAGCAGCTTCGGGACGGCATCCTACGAGCAGTACTTC. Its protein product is CASSFGTASYEQYF.

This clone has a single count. The CDR3 reads CAWSFKLGGAEDNEQFF. DNA for the CDR3: TGTGCCTGGAGTTTCAAACTCGGGGGGGCCGAGGACAATGAGCAGTTCTTC. V gene TRBV30 combines with J gene TRBJ2-1; 8 nucleotides align to TRBD2. V gave up 2 bases and J gave up 5 bases; unmatched junction bases: 14. Looked up from germline, CDR1 is GTSNPN and CDR2 is SVGIG (reference sequence). This CDR3 comprises 17 residues.

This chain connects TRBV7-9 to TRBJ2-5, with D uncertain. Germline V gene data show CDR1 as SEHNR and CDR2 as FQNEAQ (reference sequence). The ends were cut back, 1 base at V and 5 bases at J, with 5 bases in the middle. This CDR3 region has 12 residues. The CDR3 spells CASSLVGETQYF. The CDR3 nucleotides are TGTGCCAGCAGCTTAGTGGGGGAGACCCAGTACTTC.

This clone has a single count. CDR3 sequence: CASSQTMGTEAFF. Here the CDR3 DNA reads TGTGCCAGCAGCCAGACGATGGGAACTGAAGCTTTCTTT. V gene TRBV7-3 combines with J gene TRBJ1-1; D uncertain. There are 13 residues in the CDR3. V lost 5 bases, J lost 5 bases, and 12 bases lay in between. In germline, CDR1 is SGHTA, CDR2 FQGTGA.

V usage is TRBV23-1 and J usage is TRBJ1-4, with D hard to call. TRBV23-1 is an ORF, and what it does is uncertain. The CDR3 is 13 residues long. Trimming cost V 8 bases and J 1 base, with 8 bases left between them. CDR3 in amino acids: CASPRETNEKLFF. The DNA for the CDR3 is TGCGCCAGCCCCCGGGAAACTAATGAAAAACTGTTTTTT.

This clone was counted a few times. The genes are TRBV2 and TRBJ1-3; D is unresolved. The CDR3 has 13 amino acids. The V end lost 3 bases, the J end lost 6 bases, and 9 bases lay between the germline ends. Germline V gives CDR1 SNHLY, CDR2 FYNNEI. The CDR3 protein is CASSEGLENTIYF. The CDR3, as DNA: TGTGCCAGCAGTGAGGGGTTGGAAAACACCATATATTTT.